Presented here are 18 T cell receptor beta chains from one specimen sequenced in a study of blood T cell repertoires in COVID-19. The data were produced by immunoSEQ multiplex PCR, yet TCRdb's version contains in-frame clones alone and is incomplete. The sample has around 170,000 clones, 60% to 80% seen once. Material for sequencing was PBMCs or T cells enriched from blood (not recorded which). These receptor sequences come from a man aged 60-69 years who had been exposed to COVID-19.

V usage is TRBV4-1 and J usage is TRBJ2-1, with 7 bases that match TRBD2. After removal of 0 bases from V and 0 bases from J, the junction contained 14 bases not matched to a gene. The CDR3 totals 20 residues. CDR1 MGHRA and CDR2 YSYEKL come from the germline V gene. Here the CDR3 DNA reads TGCGCCAGCAGCCAAGAAAGTCTGACTAGCACTTCACCCTCCTACAATGAGCAGTTCTTC. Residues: CASSQESLTSTSPSYNEQFF.

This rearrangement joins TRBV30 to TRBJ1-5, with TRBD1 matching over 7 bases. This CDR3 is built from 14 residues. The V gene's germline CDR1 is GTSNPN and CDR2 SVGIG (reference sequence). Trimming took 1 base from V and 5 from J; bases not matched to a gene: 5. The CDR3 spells CAWSAGTAHQPQHF. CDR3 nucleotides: TGTGCCTGGAGTGCCGGGACAGCTCATCAGCCCCAGCATTTT. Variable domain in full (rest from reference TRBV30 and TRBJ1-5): SQTIHQWPATLVQPVGSPLSLECTVEGTSNPNLYWYRQAAGRGLQLLFYSVGIGQISSEVPQNLSASRPQDRQFILSSKKLLLSDSGFYLCAWSAGTAHQPQHFGDGTRLSIL.

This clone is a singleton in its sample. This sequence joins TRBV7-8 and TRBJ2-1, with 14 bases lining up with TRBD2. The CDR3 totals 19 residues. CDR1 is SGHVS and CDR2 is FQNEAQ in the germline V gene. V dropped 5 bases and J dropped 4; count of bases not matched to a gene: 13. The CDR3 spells CASSARMGLAGETYNEQFF. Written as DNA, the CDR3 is TGTGCCAGCAGCGCCAGGATGGGACTAGCGGGAGAAACTTACAATGAGCAGTTCTTC.

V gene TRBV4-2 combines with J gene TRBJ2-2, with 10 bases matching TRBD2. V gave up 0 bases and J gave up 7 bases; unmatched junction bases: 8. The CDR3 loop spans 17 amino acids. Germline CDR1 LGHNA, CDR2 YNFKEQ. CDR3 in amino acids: CASSQELAGRTGGELFF. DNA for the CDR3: TGTGCCAGCAGCCAAGAACTAGCGGGACGTACAGGCGGGGAGCTGTTTTTT.

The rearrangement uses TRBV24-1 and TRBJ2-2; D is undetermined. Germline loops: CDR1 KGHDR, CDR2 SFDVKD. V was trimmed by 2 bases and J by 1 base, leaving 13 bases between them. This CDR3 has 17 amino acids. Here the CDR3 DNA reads TGTGCCACCAGTGATTCCCACCTCACAATGAACACCGGGGAGCTGTTTTTT. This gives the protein CATSDSHLTMNTGELFF.

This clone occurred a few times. The CDR3 region has the DNA TGTGCCAGTAGTTACAGGGGAAACACCATATATTTT. This encodes CASSYRGNTIYF. This chain links TRBV19 with TRBJ1-3; possibly TRBD1 for D (5 bases). Trimming left V 5 bases short and J 4 bases short, with 6 bases between. This CDR3 region has 12 residues. CDR1 is LNHDA, CDR2 SQIVND, per germline (reference sequence).

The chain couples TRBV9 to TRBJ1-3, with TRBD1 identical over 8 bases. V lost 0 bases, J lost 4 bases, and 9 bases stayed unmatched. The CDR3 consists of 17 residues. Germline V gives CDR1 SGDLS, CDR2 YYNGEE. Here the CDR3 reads CASSVGQGASLGNTIYF. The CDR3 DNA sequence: TGTGCCAGCAGCGTAGGGCAGGGGGCTTCTCTGGGAAACACCATATATTTT.

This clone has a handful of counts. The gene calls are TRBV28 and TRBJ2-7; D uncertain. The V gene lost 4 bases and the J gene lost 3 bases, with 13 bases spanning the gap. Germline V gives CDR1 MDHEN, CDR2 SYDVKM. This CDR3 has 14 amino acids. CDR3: CASSSLLSLYEQYF. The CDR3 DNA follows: TGTGCCAGCAGTTCTTTATTATCTCTCTACGAGCAGTACTTC.

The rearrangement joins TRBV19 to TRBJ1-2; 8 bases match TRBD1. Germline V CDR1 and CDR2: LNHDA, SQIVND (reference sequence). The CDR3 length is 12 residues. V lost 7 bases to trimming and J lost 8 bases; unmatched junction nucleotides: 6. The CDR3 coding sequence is TGTGCCAGTATGTCGGACAGGGCGGGCTACACCTTC. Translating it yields CASMSDRAGYTF.

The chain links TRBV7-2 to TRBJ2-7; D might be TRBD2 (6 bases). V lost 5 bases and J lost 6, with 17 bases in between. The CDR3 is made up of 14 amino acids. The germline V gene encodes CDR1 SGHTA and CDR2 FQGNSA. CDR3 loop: CASSLNTGEREQYF. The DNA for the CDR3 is TGTGCCAGCAGCCTTAACACGGGAGAACGCGAGCAGTACTTC. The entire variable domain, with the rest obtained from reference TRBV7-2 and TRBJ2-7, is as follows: GAGVSQSPSNKVTEKGKDVELRCDPISGHTALYWYRQSLGQGLEFLIYFQGNSAPDKSGLPSDRFSAERTGGSVSTLTIQRTQQEDSAVYLCASSLNTGEREQYFGPGTRLTVT.

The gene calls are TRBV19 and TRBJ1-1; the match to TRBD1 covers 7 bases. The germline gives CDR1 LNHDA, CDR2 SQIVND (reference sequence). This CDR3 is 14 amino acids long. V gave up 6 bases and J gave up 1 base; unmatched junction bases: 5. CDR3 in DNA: TGTGCCAGTAGCCCCCGGGACAGGAACACTGAAGCTTTCTTT. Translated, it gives CASSPRDRNTEAFF.

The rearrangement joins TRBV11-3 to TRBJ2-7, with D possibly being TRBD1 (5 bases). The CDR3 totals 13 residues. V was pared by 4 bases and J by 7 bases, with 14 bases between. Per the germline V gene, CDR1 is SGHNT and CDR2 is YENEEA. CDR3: CASSSGPGREQYF. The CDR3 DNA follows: TGTGCCAGCAGCTCCGGTCCAGGGCGAGAGCAGTACTTC.

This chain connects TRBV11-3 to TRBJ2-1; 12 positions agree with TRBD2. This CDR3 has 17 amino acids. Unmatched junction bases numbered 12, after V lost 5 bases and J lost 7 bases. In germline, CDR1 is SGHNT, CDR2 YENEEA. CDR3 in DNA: TGTGCCAGCAGCCCGAATCTAGCGGGAGGGCCAGAAAATGAGCAGTTCTTC. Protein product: CASSPNLAGGPENEQFF.

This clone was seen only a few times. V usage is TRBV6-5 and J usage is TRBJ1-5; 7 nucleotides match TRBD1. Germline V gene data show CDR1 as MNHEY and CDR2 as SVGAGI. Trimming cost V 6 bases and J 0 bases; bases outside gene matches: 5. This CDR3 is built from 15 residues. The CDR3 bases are TGTGCCAGCAGGTACAGGGGAACTAGCAATCAGCCCCAGCATTTT. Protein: CASRYRGTSNQPQHF.

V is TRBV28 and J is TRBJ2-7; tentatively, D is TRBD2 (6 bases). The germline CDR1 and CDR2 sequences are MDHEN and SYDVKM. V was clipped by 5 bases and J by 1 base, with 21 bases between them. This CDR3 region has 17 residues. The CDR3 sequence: CASSPHGSSVLSYEQYF. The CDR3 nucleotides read TGTGCCAGCAGTCCCCACGGGAGTAGCGTTCTGTCCTACGAGCAGTACTTC.

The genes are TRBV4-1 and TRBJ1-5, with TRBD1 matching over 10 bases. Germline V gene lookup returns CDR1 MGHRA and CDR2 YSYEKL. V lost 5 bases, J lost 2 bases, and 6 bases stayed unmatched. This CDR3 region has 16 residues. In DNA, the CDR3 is TGCGCCAGCAGCGCCGACAGGGGGCCAGGCAATCAGCCCCAGCATTTT. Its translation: CASSADRGPGNQPQHF.

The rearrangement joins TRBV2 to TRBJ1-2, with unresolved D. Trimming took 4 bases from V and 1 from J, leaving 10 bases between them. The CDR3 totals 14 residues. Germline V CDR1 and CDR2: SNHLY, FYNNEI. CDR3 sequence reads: CASSGNRVNYGYTF. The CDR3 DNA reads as TGTGCCAGCAGTGGCAACAGAGTTAACTATGGCTACACCTTC.

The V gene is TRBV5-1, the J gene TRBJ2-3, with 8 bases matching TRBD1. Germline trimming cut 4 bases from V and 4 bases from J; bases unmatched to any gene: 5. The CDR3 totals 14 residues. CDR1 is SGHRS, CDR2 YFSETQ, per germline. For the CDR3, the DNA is TGCGCCAGCAGCACCGGACAGGGCGCAGATACGCAGTATTTT. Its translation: CASSTGQGADTQYF.